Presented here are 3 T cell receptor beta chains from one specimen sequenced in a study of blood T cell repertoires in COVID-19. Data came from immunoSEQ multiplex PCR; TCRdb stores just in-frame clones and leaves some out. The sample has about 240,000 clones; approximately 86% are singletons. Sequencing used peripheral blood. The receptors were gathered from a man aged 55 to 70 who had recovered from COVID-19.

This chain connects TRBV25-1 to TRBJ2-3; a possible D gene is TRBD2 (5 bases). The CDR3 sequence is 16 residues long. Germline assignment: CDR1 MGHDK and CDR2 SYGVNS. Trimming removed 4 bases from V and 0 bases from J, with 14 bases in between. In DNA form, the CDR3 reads TGTGCCAGCAGTGCCAAGTACGGGGTTAGCACAGATACGCAGTATTTT. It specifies CASSAKYGVSTDTQYF.

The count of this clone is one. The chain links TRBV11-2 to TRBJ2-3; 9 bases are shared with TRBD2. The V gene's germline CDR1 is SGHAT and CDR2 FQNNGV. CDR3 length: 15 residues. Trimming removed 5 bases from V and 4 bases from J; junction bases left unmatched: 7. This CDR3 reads CASSHGAGGPDTQYF. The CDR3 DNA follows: TGTGCCAGCAGCCACGGAGCGGGGGGCCCAGATACGCAGTATTTT.

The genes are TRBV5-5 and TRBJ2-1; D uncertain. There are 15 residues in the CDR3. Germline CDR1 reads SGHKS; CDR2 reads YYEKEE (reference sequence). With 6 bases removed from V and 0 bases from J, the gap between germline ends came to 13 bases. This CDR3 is CASTVGSSSYNEQFF. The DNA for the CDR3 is TGTGCCAGCACCGTCGGGTCCAGCTCCTACAATGAGCAGTTCTTC.